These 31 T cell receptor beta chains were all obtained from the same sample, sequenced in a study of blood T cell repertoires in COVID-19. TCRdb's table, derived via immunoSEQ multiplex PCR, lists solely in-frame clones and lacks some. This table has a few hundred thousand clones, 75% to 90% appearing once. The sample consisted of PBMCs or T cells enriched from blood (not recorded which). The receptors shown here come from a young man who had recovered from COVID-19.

The CDR3 DNA is TGTGCCAGCAGCTCGAGCGGCCACGCCGGGGAGCTGTTTTTT. Protein product: CASSSSGHAGELFF. The chain employs TRBV7-9 and TRBJ2-2; possible D gene TRBD2, 5 bases. Trimming removed 4 bases at V and 6 bases at J, with 12 bases between. The CDR3 covers 14 residues. Germline CDR1 reads SEHNR; CDR2 reads FQNEAQ (reference sequence).

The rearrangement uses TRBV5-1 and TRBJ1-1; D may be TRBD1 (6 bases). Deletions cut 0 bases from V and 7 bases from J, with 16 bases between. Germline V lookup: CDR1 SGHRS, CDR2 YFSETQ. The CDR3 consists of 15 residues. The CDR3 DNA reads TGCGCCAGCAGCTTGGGCGGACAGTCGGCCGGTGAAGCTTTCTTT. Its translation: CASSLGGQSAGEAFF.

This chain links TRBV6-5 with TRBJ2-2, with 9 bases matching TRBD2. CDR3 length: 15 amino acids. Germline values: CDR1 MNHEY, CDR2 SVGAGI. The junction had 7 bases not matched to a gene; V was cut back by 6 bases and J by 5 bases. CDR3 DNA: TGTGCCAGCAGCTCCGGACTAGCGCGGACCGGGGAGCTGTTTTTT. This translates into CASSSGLARTGELFF.

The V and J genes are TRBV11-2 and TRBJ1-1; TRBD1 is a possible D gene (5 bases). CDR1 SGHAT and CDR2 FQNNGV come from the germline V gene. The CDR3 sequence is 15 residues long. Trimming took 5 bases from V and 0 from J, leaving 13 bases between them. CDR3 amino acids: CASSPGRGLNTEAFF. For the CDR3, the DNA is TGTGCCAGCAGCCCAGGGCGCGGATTGAACACTGAAGCTTTCTTT. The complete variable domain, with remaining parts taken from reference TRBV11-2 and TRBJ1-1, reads EAGVAQSPRYKIIEKRQSVAFWCNPISGHATLYWYQQILGQGPKLLIQFQNNGVVDDSQLPKDRFSAERLKGVDSTLKIQPAKLEDSAVYLCASSPGRGLNTEAFFGQGTRLTVV.

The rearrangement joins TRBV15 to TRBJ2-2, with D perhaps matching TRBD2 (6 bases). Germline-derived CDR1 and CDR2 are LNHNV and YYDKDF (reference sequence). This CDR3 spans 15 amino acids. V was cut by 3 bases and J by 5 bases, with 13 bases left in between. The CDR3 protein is CATSSARTTTGELFF. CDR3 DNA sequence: TGTGCCACCAGCAGCGCAAGGACTACGACCGGGGAGCTGTTTTTT.

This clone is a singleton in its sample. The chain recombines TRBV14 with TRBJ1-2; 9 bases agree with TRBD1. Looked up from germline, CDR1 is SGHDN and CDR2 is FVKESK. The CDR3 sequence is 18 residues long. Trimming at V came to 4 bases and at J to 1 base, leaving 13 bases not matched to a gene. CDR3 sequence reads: CASSLGPGQGPFNYGYTF. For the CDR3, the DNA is TGTGCCAGCAGCCTGGGTCCGGGACAGGGACCTTTTAACTATGGCTACACCTTC.

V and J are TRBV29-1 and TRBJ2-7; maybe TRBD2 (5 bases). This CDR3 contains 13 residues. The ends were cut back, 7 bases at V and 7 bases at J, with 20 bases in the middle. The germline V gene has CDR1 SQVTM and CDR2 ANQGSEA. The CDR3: CSAQRATVREQYF. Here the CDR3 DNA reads TGCAGCGCTCAGAGGGCGACGGTGAGGGAGCAGTACTTC.

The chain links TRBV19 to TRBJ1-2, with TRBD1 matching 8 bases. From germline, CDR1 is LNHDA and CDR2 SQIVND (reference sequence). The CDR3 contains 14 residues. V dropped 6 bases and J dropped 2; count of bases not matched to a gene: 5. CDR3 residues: CASSLGQENYGYTF. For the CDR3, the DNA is TGTGCCAGTAGCCTGGGACAGGAGAACTATGGCTACACCTTC.

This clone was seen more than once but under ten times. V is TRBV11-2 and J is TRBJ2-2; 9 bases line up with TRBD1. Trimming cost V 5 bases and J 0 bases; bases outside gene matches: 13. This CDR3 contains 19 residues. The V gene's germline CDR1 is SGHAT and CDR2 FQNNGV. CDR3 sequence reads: CASSPTPLTGGANTGELFF. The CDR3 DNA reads TGTGCCAGCAGCCCCACCCCCCTCACAGGGGGCGCGAACACCGGGGAGCTGTTTTTT.

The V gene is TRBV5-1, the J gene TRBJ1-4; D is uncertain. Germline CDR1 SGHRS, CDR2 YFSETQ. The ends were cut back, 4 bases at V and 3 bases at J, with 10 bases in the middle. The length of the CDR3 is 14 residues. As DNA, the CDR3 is TGCGCCAGCAGCAACAGCGGTCCTAATGAAAAACTGTTTTTT. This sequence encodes CASSNSGPNEKLFF.

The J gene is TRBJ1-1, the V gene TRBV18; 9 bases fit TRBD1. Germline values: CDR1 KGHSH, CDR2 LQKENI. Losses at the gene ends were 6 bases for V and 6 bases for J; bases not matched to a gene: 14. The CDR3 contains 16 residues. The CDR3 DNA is TGTGCCAGCTCTCCTTACACCGGGACAGGGAGTGCTGAAGCTTTCTTT. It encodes CASSPYTGTGSAEAFF.

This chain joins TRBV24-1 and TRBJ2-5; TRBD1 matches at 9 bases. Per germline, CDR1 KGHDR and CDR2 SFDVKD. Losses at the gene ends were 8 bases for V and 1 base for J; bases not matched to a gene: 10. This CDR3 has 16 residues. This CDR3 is CATTGMGQGGQETQYF. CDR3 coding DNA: TGTGCCACCACCGGAATGGGACAGGGCGGCCAAGAGACCCAGTACTTC.

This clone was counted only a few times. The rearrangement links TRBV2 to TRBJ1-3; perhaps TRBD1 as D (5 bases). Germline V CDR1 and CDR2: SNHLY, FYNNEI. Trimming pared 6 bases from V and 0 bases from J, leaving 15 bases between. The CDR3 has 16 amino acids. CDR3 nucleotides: TGTGCCAGCAGCCGGGCAGGGTTCCGCTCTGGAAACACCATATATTTT. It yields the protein CASSRAGFRSGNTIYF.

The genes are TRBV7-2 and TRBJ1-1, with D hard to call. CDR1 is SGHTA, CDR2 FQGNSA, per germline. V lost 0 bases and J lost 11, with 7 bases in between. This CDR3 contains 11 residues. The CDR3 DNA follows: TGTGCCAGCAGCTTAGCTCCCGTGGCTTTCTTT. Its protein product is CASSLAPVAFF.

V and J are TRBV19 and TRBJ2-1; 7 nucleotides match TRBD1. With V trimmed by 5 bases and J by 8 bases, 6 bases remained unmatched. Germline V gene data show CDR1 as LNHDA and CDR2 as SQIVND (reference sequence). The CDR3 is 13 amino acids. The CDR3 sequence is CASSVQGVDEQFF. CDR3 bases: TGTGCCAGTAGTGTGCAGGGGGTCGATGAGCAGTTCTTC.

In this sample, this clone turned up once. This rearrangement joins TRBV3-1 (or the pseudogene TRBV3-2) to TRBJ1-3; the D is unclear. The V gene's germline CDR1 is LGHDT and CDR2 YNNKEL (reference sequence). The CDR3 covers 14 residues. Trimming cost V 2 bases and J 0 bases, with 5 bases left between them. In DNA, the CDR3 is TGTGCCAGCAGCCAACAGTCCTCTGGAAACACCATATATTTT. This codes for CASSQQSSGNTIYF.

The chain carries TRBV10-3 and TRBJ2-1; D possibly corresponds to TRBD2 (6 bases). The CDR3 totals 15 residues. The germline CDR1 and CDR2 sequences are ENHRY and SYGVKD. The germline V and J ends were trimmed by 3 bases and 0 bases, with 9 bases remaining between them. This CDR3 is CAISERAGSYNEQFF. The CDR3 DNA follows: TGTGCCATCAGTGAACGAGCGGGCTCCTACAATGAGCAGTTCTTC.

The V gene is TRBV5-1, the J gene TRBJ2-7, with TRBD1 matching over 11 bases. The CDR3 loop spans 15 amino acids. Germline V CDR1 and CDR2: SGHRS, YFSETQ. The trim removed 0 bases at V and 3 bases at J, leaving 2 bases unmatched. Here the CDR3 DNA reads TGCGCCAGCAGCTTGGGGACAGGGGGCAACTACGAGCAGTACTTC. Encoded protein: CASSLGTGGNYEQYF.

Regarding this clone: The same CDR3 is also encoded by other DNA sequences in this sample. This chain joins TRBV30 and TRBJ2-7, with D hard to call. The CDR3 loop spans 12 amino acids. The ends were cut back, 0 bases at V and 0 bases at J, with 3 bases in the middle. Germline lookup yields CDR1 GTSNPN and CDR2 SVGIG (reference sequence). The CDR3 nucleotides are TGTGCCTGGAGTGTCGGCTCCTACGAGCAGTACTTC. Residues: CAWSVGSYEQYF.

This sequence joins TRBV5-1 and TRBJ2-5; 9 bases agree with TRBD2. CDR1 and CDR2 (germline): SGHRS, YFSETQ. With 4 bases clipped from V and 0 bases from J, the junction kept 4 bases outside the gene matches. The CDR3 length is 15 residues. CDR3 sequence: CASSPSGTNQETQYF. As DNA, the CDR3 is TGCGCCAGCAGCCCTAGCGGGACAAACCAAGAGACCCAGTACTTC.

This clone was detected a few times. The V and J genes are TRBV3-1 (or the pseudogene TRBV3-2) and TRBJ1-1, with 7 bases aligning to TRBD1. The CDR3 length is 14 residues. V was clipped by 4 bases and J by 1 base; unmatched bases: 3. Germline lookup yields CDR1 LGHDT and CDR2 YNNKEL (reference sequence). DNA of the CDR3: TGTGCCAGCAGCCTGACAGGGACGAACACTGAAGCTTTCTTT. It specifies CASSLTGTNTEAFF.

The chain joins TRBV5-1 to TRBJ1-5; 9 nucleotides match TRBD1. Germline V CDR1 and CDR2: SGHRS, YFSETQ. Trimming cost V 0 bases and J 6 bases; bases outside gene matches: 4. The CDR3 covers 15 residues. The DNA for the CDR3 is TGCGCCAGCAGCTTGGAGGGGACAGGGCTTCAGCCCCAGCATTTT. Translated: CASSLEGTGLQPQHF.

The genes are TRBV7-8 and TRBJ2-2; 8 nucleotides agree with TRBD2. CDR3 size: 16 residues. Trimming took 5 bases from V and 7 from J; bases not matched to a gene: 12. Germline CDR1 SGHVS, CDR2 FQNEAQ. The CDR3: CASSPRSSGVIGELFF. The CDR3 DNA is TGTGCCAGCAGCCCGCGAAGTAGCGGGGTGATCGGGGAGCTGTTTTTT. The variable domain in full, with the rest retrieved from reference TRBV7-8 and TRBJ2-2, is GAGVSQSPRYKVAKRGQDVALRCDPISGHVSLFWYQQALGQGPEFLTYFQNEAQLDKSGLPSDRFFAERPEGSVSTLKIQRTQQEDSAVYLCASSPRSSGVIGELFFGEGSRLTVL.

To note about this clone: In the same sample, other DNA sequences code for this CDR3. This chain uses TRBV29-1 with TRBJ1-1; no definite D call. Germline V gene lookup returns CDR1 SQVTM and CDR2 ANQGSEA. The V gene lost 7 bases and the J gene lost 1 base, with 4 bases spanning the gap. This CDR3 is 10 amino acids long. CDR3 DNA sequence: TGCAGCGCACAGAACACTGAAGCTTTCTTT. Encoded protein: CSAQNTEAFF.

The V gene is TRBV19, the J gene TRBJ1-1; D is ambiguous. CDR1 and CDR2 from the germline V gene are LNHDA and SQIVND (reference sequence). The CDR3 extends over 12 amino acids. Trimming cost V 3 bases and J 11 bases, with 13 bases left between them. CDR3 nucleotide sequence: TGTGCCAGTAGTATGGATGGAGAAATGGCTTTCTTT. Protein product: CASSMDGEMAFF.

The CDR3 here is CASSQVRREGAFF. CDR3 coding DNA: TGTGCCAGCAGCCAAGTTCGTAGGGAGGGCGCTTTCTTT. V gene TRBV4-2 combines with J gene TRBJ1-1; D ambiguous. Germline V gene sequence: CDR1 LGHNA, CDR2 YNFKEQ. Trimming cost V 1 base and J 11 bases, with 14 bases left between them. The CDR3 contains 13 residues.

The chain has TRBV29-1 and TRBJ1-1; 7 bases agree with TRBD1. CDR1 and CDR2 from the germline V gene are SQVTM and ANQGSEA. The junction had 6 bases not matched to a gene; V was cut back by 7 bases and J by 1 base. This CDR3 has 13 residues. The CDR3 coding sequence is TGCAGCGCCAACCGGGACAGGAACACTGAAGCTTTCTTT. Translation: CSANRDRNTEAFF.

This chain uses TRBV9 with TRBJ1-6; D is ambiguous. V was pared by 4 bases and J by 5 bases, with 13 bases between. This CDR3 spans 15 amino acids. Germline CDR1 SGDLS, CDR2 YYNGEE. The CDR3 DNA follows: TGTGCCAGCAGCCCCCGGGGAGCAAATAATTCACCCCTCCACTTT. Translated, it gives CASSPRGANNSPLHF.

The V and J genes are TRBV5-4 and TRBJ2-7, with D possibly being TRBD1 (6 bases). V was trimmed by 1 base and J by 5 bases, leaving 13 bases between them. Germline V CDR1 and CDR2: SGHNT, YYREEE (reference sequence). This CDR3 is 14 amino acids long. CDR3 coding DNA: TGTGCCAGCAGCTTGAAACAGGGTCTGGACGAGCAGTACTTC. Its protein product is CASSLKQGLDEQYF.

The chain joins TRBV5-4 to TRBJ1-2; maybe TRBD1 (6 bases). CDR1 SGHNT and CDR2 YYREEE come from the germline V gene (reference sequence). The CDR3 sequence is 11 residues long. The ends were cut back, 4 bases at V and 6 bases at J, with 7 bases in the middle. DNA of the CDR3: TGTGCCAGCAGCCGGGACAATGGCTACACCTTC. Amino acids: CASSRDNGYTF.

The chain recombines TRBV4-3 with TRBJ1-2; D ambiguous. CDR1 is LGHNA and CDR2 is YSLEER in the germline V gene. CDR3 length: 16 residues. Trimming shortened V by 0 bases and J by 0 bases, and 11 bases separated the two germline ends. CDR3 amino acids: CASSQDWAGPNYGYTF. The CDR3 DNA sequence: TGCGCCAGCAGCCAAGATTGGGCAGGTCCTAACTATGGCTACACCTTC.